The rows below give T cell receptor beta chains drawn from one sample of a study of blood T cell repertoires in COVID-19. This table comes from immunoSEQ multiplex PCR, and its TCRdb copy is limited to in-frame clones, with some not included. The sample contains approximately 270,000 clones, 70% to 90% of which appear only once. Sequencing input: peripheral blood. The receptors stem from a woman aged 65 to 85 with acute or convalescent COVID-19. CDR3s include the opening cysteine and the closing phenylalanine or tryptophan. Each record gives: D gene, clone size, V gene, J gene, CDR3 DNA, CDR3 protein. D genes are given only for firm matches. Not all rows give a size; the values are once, few, many and, for expanded clones, a class.

TRBD1	-	TRBV19	TRBJ1-2	TGTGCCAGTAGTATAGGACAGGGGGTAGGGGGCTACACCTTC	CASSIGQGVGGYTF
TRBD1	-	TRBV6-5	TRBJ1-1	TGTGCCAGCGCCCCGGGACAGGGGGCAGGCACTGAAGCTTTCTTT	CASAPGQGAGTEAFF
-	once	TRBV7-3	TRBJ2-1	TGTGCCAGCAGCTCCCGATCAGGACAGCTTTACTACAATGAGCAGTTCTTC	CASSSRSGQLYYNEQFF
-	-	TRBV5-4	TRBJ1-4	TGTGCCAGCAGCTCCACAGGGAGACGGGTCGAAAAACTGTTTTTT	CASSSTGRRVEKLFF
-	-	TRBV5-1	TRBJ1-1	TGCGCCAGCAGGTTCCACGGGGGGCGATTAACTGAAGCTTTCTTT	CASRFHGGRLTEAFF
TRBD1	-	TRBV4-2	TRBJ1-4	TGTGCCAGCAGCCAAGACCCCACGGGACAGGGGGCACTGAGTAATGAAAAACTGTTTTTT	CASSQDPTGQGALSNEKLFF
TRBD2	few	TRBV4-1	TRBJ2-6	TGCGCCAGCAGGGCGGGGGCTGGGGCCAACGTCCTGACTTTC	CASRAGAGANVLTF
-	few	TRBV4-1	TRBJ2-2	TGCGCCAGCAGCCAAGATTCTGCGTACACCGGGGAGCTGTTTTTT	CASSQDSAYTGELFF
-	-	TRBV30	TRBJ2-3	TGTGCCTGGAGCCCCGACAGGGATACGCAGTATTTT	CAWSPDRDTQYF
TRBD2	-	TRBV12-5	TRBJ2-4	TGTGCTAGTGGTTGGGAGGGAGGAAACATTCAGTACTTC	CASGWEGGNIQYF
-	-	TRBV11-2	TRBJ2-1	TGTGCCAGCAGCGGACGCGGAGGGAGAGAGGGGTCATACAATGAGCAGTTCTTC	CASSGRGGREGSYNEQFF
-	-	TRBV4-1	TRBJ2-2	TGCGCCAGCAGCCGAGTTGAGGTAACCCCCGGGGAGCTGTTTTTT	CASSRVEVTPGELFF
-	-	TRBV2	TRBJ2-7	TGTGCCAGCAGTCCCTGGCGGGGGCTACGAGCCTGGGAGCAGTACTTC	CASSPWRGLRAWEQYF
-	once	TRBV5-1	TRBJ1-2	TGCGCCAGCAGCCACGACGGAGCCTATGGCTACACCTTC	CASSHDGAYGYTF
TRBD2	once	TRBV19	TRBJ2-3	TGTGCCCTAGGGGGACTAGCGGTGCACACAGATACGCAGTATTTT	CALGGLAVHTDTQYF
-	-	TRBV19	TRBJ1-5	TGTGCCAGTATAGGCGGGGGTAAGGGCAATCAGCCCCAGCATTTT	CASIGGGKGNQPQHF
TRBD1	few	TRBV14	TRBJ1-6	TGTGCCAGCAGCCAAGATCTGTCGGGAAACAGGGGGCATTTTAGGGCCCTCCACTTT	CASSQDLSGNRGHFRALHF
TRBD2	-	TRBV6-5	TRBJ2-2	TGTGCCAGCCGCCGCGGGGGAACAGGGGAGCTGTTTTTT	CASRRGGTGELFF
-	-	TRBV29-1	TRBJ2-1	TGCAGCGTTGAACAGACAGCCTACAATGAGCAGTTCTTC	CSVEQTAYNEQFF
TRBD2	-	TRBV4-1	TRBJ2-7	TGCGCCAGCAGTCTCTCACTAACAACTAGCGGAAGCTCCTACGAGCAGTACTTC	CASSLSLTTSGSSYEQYF
-	-	TRBV24-1	TRBJ2-7	TGTGCCACCAGTGCCCGAGGCCGAGAAGAGCAGTACTTC	CATSARGREEQYF
TRBD2	-	TRBV9	TRBJ2-3	TGTGCCAGCAGCGTAGTCGGGAGCGGGGGCGATTATACGCAGTATTTT	CASSVVGSGGDYTQYF
TRBD1	-	TRBV5-1	TRBJ2-7	TGCGCCAGCAGCCCGAACCCTAGGACAGGGGCCTACGAGCAGTACTTC	CASSPNPRTGAYEQYF
TRBD1	-	TRBV7-9	TRBJ1-1	TGTGCCAGCAGCCAAAGGACAGGGAGGAACACTGAAGCTTTCTTT	CASSQRTGRNTEAFF
-	-	TRBV19	TRBJ1-6	TGTGCCAGTAGTCTGAGGGGGAAATCCTATAATTCACCCCTCCACTTT	CASSLRGKSYNSPLHF
TRBD1	-	TRBV5-1	TRBJ2-2	TGCGCCAGCAGCTGGCGGGACAGGGAAGCCGGGGAGCTGTTTTTT	CASSWRDREAGELFF
-	-	TRBV5-4	TRBJ1-2	TGTGCCAGCAGCTTGGGCGACAGGTCGGGTAAATTC	CASSLGDRSGKF
TRBD2	-	TRBV5-1	TRBJ2-1	TGCGCCAGCAGCTACGGGACTAGCGGGGACCGAGAGCAGTTCTTC	CASSYGTSGDREQFF
TRBD1	-	TRBV6-5	TRBJ1-5	TGTGCCAGCAGTTACCAGGGGGACAATCAGCCCCAGCATTTT	CASSYQGDNQPQHF
TRBD1	-	TRBV18	TRBJ1-2	TGTGCCAGCTCATCAGGGACAGAGGATGGCTACACCTTC	CASSSGTEDGYTF
TRBD2	-	TRBV5-8	TRBJ2-5	TGTGCCAGCAGCTTCGCTAGCGGGGTAGGGAAGACCCAGTACTTC	CASSFASGVGKTQYF
-	-	TRBV5-5	TRBJ1-4	TGTGCCAGCAGCCCCCGGTCCGCCGGAGGGCCTAATGAAAAACTGTTTTTT	CASSPRSAGGPNEKLFF
TRBD1	-	TRBV5-1	TRBJ1-1	TGCGCCAGCCGCAAGGGGACAGGGAACACTGAAGCTTTCTTT	CASRKGTGNTEAFF
-	-	TRBV24-1	TRBJ1-1	TGTGCCACCAGTGGTGGACAGATGAACACTGAAGCTTTCTTT	CATSGGQMNTEAFF
-	-	TRBV5-6	TRBJ1-6	TGTGCCAGCAGCTCGGAGGACAATTCACCCCTCCACTTT	CASSSEDNSPLHF
TRBD2	-	TRBV7-3	TRBJ2-3	TGTGCCAGCAGCCTCGGGACTAGCGCAGATACGCAGTATTTT	CASSLGTSADTQYF
TRBD1	-	TRBV5-4	TRBJ1-2	TGTGCCAGCAGCTTGAATCTCGGGACAGGCCATGGCTACACCTTC	CASSLNLGTGHGYTF
TRBD1	few	TRBV2	TRBJ2-1	TGTGCCAGCAGCATGGACAGGGCTAATGAGCAGTTCTTC	CASSMDRANEQFF
-	once	TRBV18	TRBJ1-6	TGTGCCAGCTCAACCACGGCAGCGGAGGAGGGATCACCCCTCCACTTT	CASSTTAAEEGSPLHF
-	-	TRBV25-1	TRBJ2-4	TGTGCCAGCAGTGGCTCCGAGGAGGCCAAAAACATTCAGTACTTC	CASSGSEEAKNIQYF
TRBD1	-	TRBV5-5	TRBJ2-7	TGTGCCAGCAGCTTGAGCGGGACAGGGGTCTACGAGCAGTACTTC	CASSLSGTGVYEQYF
-	-	TRBV5-4	TRBJ2-3	TGTGCCAGCAGCTTGGGGGCCCCCGCATCAGATACGCAGTATTTT	CASSLGAPASDTQYF
-	-	TRBV24-1	TRBJ2-2	TGTGCCACCAGCGAAACAAGGGGGACGAACACCGGGGAGCTGTTTTTT	CATSETRGTNTGELFF
-	once	TRBV6-5	TRBJ1-4	TGTGCCAGCGACGACTCCACCCGAACTAATGAAAAACTGTTTTTT	CASDDSTRTNEKLFF
TRBD1	-	TRBV5-1	TRBJ1-1	TGCGCCAGCAGCTGGGCCGGGACAGGGAACACTGAAGCTTTCTTT	CASSWAGTGNTEAFF
-	-	TRBV18	TRBJ2-7	TGTGCCAGCTCACCAGGTTACAGCTACGAGCAGTACTTC	CASSPGYSYEQYF
-	-	TRBV3-1/TRBV3-2	TRBJ2-2	TGTGCCAGCAGCAGATCCCCTAGCGCCACCGGGGAGCTGTTTTTT	CASSRSPSATGELFF